This is a list of T cell receptor beta chains from one sample in a study of blood T cell repertoires in COVID-19. Sequencing used immunoSEQ multiplex PCR; TCRdb keeps in-frame clones, though not all of them. The sample yields 180,000 or so clones, approximately 88% seen once. Material for sequencing was peripheral blood. The source of these receptors is a man in his forties with acute or convalescent COVID-19. The CDR3 runs from the conserved cysteine through the conserved F or W. A D gene is named only where the DNA matches it firmly. For some rows the clone size is stated as once, few or many, or as a class when expanded; others skip it.

d_gene	v_gene	j_gene	abundance	CDR3nt	CDR3aa
TRBD2	TRBV19	TRBJ2-3	NA	TGTGCCAGTAGTTCGACTAGCGGGGGTACCGGAGATACGCAGTATTTT	CASSSTSGGTGDTQYF
TRBD2	TRBV7-2	TRBJ2-3	NA	TGTGCCAGCAGTCCCTCTTTAATGGGATCAGCGGGGGGGCTAGATACGCAGTATTTT	CASSPSLMGSAGGLDTQYF
NA	TRBV5-6	TRBJ1-2	NA	TGTGCCAGCAGCTTGAACGGGCGGGTCTATGGCTACACCTTC	CASSLNGRVYGYTF
NA	TRBV7-8	TRBJ1-2	NA	TGTGCCAGCAGCCCGGACAGCAACTATGGCTACACCTTC	CASSPDSNYGYTF
NA	TRBV7-6	TRBJ1-2	NA	TGTGCCAGCAGCTTAGCGTGGCAGGGGATGCTGGAGGATGGCTACACCTTC	CASSLAWQGMLEDGYTF
NA	TRBV19	TRBJ1-1	NA	TGTGCCAGTAGAATGGGAGGCGGACGGGTGAACACTGAAGCTTTCTTT	CASRMGGGRVNTEAFF
TRBD2	TRBV2	TRBJ2-4	NA	TGTGCCAGCAGCTACCCCACTAGCGGGGGTTCTCTAGCCAAAAACATTCAGTACTTC	CASSYPTSGGSLAKNIQYF
TRBD1	TRBV5-1	TRBJ2-1	NA	TGCGCCAGCAGCTTAGGACAGGGGTTGAATGAGCAGTTCTTC	CASSLGQGLNEQFF
TRBD2	TRBV7-6	TRBJ2-2	NA	TGTGCCAGCAGCTTAGACTGGTCGACGGGGGGGAACACCGGGGAGCTGTTTTTT	CASSLDWSTGGNTGELFF
NA	TRBV4-2	TRBJ1-3	NA	TGTGCCAGCAGCCAAGCGAGGGTAACCCGGGAGTACTCTGGAAACACCATATATTTT	CASSQARVTREYSGNTIYF
TRBD1	TRBV6-5	TRBJ1-1	NA	TGTGCCAGCATCCGACAGGGTGTTGGTGAAGCTTTCTTT	CASIRQGVGEAFF
TRBD1	TRBV24-1	TRBJ1-4	NA	TGTGCCACCAGTGATTCCCGGACAGGGGATGAAAAACTGTTTTTT	CATSDSRTGDEKLFF
NA	TRBV5-5	TRBJ1-5	NA	TGTGCCAGCAGCTTGGGCAGGGGCGGGAGCAATCAGCCCCAGCATTTT	CASSLGRGGSNQPQHF
TRBD2	TRBV18	TRBJ2-1	NA	TGTGCCAGCTCGTCTCGCGGGGGGGCAGCCTACAATGAGCAGTTCTTC	CASSSRGGAAYNEQFF
TRBD2	TRBV7-2	TRBJ2-3	NA	TGTGCCAGCAGCTTTGAGCCCCTAACTAGCGGGGGGGCCGCAGATACGCAGTATTTT	CASSFEPLTSGGAADTQYF
NA	TRBV6-5	TRBJ1-2	NA	TGTGCCAGCAGGCGTGCACGGTTGGATGGCTACACCTTC	CASRRARLDGYTF
TRBD1	TRBV7-9	TRBJ2-4	NA	TGTGCCAGCAGGGGTGACAGGGAATACTTC	CASRGDREYF
TRBD1	TRBV5-5	TRBJ2-3	NA	TGTGCCAGCACCTCCGGGACAGGGTTCACAGATACGCAGTATTTT	CASTSGTGFTDTQYF
TRBD1	TRBV4-1	TRBJ2-7	NA	TGCGCCAGCAGCCAAGAGGCGGGACAGGGGACGAACGAGCAGTACTTC	CASSQEAGQGTNEQYF
TRBD1	TRBV4-1	TRBJ2-7	NA	TGCGCCAGCAGCCAGATCCTCGGGACAGACCCTTACGAGCAGTACTTC	CASSQILGTDPYEQYF
NA	TRBV2	TRBJ1-3	NA	TGTGCCAGCAGTGAATCCGGCGGCTCTGGAAACACCATATATTTT	CASSESGGSGNTIYF
TRBD1	TRBV24-1	TRBJ2-3	NA	TGTGCCACCTCCGGACAGGGACAAGATACGCAGTATTTT	CATSGQGQDTQYF
NA	TRBV7-9	TRBJ2-6	NA	TGTGCCAGCAGCTTAGTTCGCTCTGGGGCCAACGTCCTGACTTTC	CASSLVRSGANVLTF
NA	TRBV15	TRBJ2-7	NA	TGTGCCACCAGCAGAGATTCGGGCGAGCAGTACTTC	CATSRDSGEQYF
TRBD1	TRBV7-2	TRBJ1-1	NA	TGTGCCAGCAGCTTGACAGGGGGCGGATACACTGAAGCTTTCTTT	CASSLTGGGYTEAFF
TRBD2	TRBV5-1	TRBJ2-3	NA	TGCGCCAGCAGTCCGGGACTAGCGGGACCTAGCACAGATACGCAGTATTTT	CASSPGLAGPSTDTQYF
NA	TRBV30	TRBJ1-6	once	TGTGCCTGGAGCCCTCGCCAGGACTATAATTCACCCCTCCACTTT	CAWSPRQDYNSPLHF
NA	TRBV5-6	TRBJ1-5	NA	TGTGCCAGCAGCTTGGTAGGGGCGGCTCAGCCCCAGCATTTT	CASSLVGAAQPQHF
NA	TRBV5-1	TRBJ1-2	NA	TGCGCCAGCGGGTTAGAGGGAGAGAGTGGCTACACCTTC	CASGLEGESGYTF
TRBD1	TRBV5-1	TRBJ1-2	NA	TGCGCCAGCAGCCCCGAAGGACAGGGGAACTATGGCTACACCTTC	CASSPEGQGNYGYTF
NA	TRBV12-5	TRBJ2-3	NA	TGTGCTAGTGCCCGGAGGGGCCTCCCGACAGATACGCAGTATTTT	CASARRGLPTDTQYF
NA	TRBV4-1	TRBJ1-1	NA	TGCGCCAGCAGCCAGGGGGGGGCTGGGACTGAAGCTTTCTTT	CASSQGGAGTEAFF
NA	TRBV12-5	TRBJ2-1	NA	TGTGCTAGTGGTTTGGGGGGAGTGGCCCATGAGCAGTTCTTC	CASGLGGVAHEQFF
NA	TRBV5-1	TRBJ2-7	NA	TGCGCCAGCAGCGTAGCCCCCAGGGCCACCTCCTACGAGCAGTACTTC	CASSVAPRATSYEQYF
NA	TRBV5-1	TRBJ1-2	NA	TGCGCCAGCAGCTTGGAGGGCAGGGGCCTGATTTATGGCTACACCTTC	CASSLEGRGLIYGYTF
TRBD1	TRBV6-6	TRBJ2-5	NA	TGTGCCAGCAGTTACAAGGGGGCTGAGACCCAGTACTTC	CASSYKGAETQYF
TRBD1	TRBV4-3	TRBJ1-1	many	TGCGCCAGCAGCCAATCTGGGGACAGAGCCACTGAAGCTTTCTTT	CASSQSGDRATEAFF